The present T cell receptor (beta chain) was sequenced within a study of shared clonotypes between healthy human individuals. Every immunoSEQ plate was one replicate of a subset's evenly spread DNA. Assay used: immunoSEQ multiplex PCR; TCRdb lists only in-frame clones, some missing. The sample includes around 500,000 clones, 75% to 85% seen only once; the top ten take 10% to 15%. The germline gives CDR1 LGHNA, CDR2 YNFKEQ. The CDR3 has 17 residues. Trimming at V came to 0 bases and at J to 8 bases, leaving 12 bases not matched to a gene. The chain employs TRBV4-2 and TRBJ2-1; 8 bases are shared with TRBD1. The specimen was PBMCs. The sequence was collected from a woman between 35 and 50 years old in good health. Some clones in this sample may be carry-over from other donors' samples. The CDR3 DNA sequence: TGTGCCAGCAGCCAAGAGTATAGGCAGGGGGCGGGCTATGAGCAGTTCTTC. Amino acid sequence: CASSQEYRQGAGYEQFF.